This T cell receptor (beta chain) originates from a study of cytomegalovirus exposure and HLA in healthy donors. This clone was counted only a few times. Its antigen is still unknown. TCRdb's copy holds only in-frame clones and misses some; the assay was immunoSEQ multiplex PCR. Of 160,000 or so clones detected, 88% appear once; the ten largest clones hold 2.5% to 3%. Notes on the study in general: Within the approximately 110 validation repertoires, first-cohort TCR clusters tended to co-occur, according to a later analysis. Rarity characterized most TCR sequences, yet some public TCRs appeared in many donors.

Specimen: PBMCs. The sequence derives from a man aged 18 to 30 in good health and CMV-seronegative.

CDR3 nucleotides: TGCAGCGTTGATGGTGGGGAGGGGGAGACCCAGTACTTC. Translation gives CSVDGGEGETQYF. V is TRBV29-1 and J is TRBJ2-5; 7 bases map to TRBD2. The CDR3 has 13 amino acids. J gave up 5 bases and V 3 bases, and 6 bases lay outside the gene matches. Germline assignment: CDR1 SQVTM and CDR2 ANQGSEA.